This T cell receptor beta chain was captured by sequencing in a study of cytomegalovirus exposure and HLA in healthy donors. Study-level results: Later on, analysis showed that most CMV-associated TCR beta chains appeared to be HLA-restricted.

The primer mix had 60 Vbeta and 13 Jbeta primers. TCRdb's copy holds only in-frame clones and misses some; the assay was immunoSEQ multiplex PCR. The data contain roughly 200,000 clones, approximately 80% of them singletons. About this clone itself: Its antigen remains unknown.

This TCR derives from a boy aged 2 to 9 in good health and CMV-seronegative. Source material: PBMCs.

CDR3 nucleotides: TGTGCCAGCAGCTTGCGGGGTAACACTGAAGCTTTCTTT. It specifies CASSLRGNTEAFF. V usage is TRBV11-3 and J usage is TRBJ1-1, with no clear D. V lost 3 bases and J 2 bases, leaving 7 bases between the germline ends. Germline-derived CDR1 and CDR2 are SGHNT and YENEEA. This CDR3 is 13 amino acids long.